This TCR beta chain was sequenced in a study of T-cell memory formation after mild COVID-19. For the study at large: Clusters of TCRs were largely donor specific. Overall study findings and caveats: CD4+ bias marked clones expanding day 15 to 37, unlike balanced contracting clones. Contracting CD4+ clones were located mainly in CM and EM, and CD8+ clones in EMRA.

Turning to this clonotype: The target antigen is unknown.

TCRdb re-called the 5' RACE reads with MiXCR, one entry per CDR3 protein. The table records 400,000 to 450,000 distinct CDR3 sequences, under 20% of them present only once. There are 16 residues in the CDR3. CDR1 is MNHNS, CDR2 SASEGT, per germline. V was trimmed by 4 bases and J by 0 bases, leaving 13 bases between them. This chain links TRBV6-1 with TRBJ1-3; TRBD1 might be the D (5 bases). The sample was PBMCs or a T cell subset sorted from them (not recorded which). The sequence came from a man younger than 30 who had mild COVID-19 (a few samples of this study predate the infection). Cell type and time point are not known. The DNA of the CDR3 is TGTGCCAGCAGTGCAGGGAGCAGACTCTCTGGAAACACCATATATTTT. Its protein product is CASSAGSRLSGNTIYF.